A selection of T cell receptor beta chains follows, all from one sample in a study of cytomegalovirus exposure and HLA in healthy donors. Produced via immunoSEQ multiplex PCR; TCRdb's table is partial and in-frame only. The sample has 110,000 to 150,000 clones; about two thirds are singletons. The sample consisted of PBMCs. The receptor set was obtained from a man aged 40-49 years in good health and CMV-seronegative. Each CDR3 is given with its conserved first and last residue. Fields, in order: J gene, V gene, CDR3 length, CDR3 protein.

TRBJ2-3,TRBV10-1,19,CASSSNSSGRPRRTDTQYF
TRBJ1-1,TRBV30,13,CAWSFGGNTEAFF
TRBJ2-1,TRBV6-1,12,CASSERLSKQFF
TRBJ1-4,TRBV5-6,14,CASSFQGQYEKLFF
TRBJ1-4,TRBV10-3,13,CAISEAGGEKLFF
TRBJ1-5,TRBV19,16,CASSRPTGRVDQPQHF
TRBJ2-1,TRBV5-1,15,CASSLAGTGYNEQFF
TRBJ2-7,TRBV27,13,CASSLGLSYEQYF
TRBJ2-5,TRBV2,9,CAGGETQYF
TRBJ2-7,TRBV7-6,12,CASSLDNYEQYF
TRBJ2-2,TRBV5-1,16,CASSLRVVRNTGELFF
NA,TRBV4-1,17,CASSQVMSASPPYEQYF
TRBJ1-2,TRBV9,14,CASSVESGTDGYTF
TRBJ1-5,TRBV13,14,CASSRRYGNQPQHF
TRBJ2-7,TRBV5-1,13,CASSFDNSYEQYF
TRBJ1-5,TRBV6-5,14,CASSQGLENQPQHF
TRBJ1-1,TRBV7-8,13,CASSYGQGTEAFF
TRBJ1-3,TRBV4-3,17,CASSQDRSDRAGNTIYF
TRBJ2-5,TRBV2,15,CASSLYRQPQETQYF
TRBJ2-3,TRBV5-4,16,CASSSPRGPSTDTQYF